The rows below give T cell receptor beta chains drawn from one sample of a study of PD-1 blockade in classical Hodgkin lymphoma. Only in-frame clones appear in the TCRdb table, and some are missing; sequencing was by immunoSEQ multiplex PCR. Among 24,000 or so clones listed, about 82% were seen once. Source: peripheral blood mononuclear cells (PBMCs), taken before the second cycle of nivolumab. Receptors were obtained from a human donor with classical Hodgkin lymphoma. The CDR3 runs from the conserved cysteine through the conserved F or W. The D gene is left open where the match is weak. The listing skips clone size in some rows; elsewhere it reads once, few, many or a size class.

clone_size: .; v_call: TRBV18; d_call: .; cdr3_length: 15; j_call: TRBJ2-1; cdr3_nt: TGTGCCAGCTCACCGGGCGGGCGGGTCGACAATGAGCAGTTCTTC; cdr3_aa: CASSPGGRVDNEQFF
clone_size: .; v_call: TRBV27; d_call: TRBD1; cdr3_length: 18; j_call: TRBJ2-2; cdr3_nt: TGTGCCAGCAGTTTATTTCCGCCGGGGACAGGGTTCACCGGGGAGCTGTTTTTT; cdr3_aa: CASSLFPPGTGFTGELFF
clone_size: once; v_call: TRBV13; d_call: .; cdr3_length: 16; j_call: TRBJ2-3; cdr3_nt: TGTGCCAGCAGCGCAAACGGGCCATCGGGAACAGATACGCAGTATTTT; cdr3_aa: CASSANGPSGTDTQYF
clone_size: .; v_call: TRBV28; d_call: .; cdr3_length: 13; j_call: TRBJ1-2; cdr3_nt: TGTGCCAGCAGTTTAGGTGTTGGCCTTGGCTACACCTTC; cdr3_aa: CASSLGVGLGYTF
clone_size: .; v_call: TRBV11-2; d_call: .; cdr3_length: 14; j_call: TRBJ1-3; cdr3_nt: TGTGCCAGCAGGAGGGACATGACTGGAAACACCATATATTTT; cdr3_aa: CASRRDMTGNTIYF
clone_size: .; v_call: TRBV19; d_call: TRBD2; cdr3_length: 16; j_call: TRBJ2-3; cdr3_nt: TGTGCCAGTAAATGGACTAGCGGGAGATCCACAGATACGCAGTATTTT; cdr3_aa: CASKWTSGRSTDTQYF
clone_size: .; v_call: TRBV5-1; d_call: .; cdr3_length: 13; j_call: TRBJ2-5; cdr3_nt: TGCGCCAGCAGCTCATACCCGGAAGAGACCCAGTACTTC; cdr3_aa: CASSSYPEETQYF
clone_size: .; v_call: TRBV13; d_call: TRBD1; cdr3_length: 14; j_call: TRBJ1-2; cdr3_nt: TGTGCCAGCAGCTTTGGACAGGGGGCACGCGGCTACACCTTC; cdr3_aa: CASSFGQGARGYTF
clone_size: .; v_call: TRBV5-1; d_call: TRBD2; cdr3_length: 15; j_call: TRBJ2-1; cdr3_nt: TGCGCCAGCAGGATGACTAGCGGGCGTTCCAATGAGCAGTTCTTC; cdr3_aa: CASRMTSGRSNEQFF
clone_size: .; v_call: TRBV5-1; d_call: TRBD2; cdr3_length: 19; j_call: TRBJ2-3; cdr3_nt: TGCGCCAGCAGCTTTGGACTAGCGGTCTCCGCTCCGATCACAGATACGCAGTATTTT; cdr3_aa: CASSFGLAVSAPITDTQYF
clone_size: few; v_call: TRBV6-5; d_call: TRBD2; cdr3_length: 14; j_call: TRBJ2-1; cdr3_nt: TGTGCCAGCAGGGGGACTAGCGGGCACAATGAGCAGTTCTTC; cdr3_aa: CASRGTSGHNEQFF
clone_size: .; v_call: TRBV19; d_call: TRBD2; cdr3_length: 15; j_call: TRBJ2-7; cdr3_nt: TGTGCCAGTAGTGCAGCGGGAGGAATCCTCTACGAGCAGTACTTC; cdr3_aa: CASSAAGGILYEQYF
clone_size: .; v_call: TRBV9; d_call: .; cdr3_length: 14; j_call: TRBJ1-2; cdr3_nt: TGTGCCAGCTGGAGGGGGGACGGCCACTATGGCTACACCTTC; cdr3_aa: CASWRGDGHYGYTF
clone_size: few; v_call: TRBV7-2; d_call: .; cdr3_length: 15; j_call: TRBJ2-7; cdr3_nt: TGCGCCAGCAGCCAAGACGTCACTAGCCCTATCGAGCAGTACTTC; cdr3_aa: CASSQDVTSPIEQYF